The entry below gives a single T cell receptor (beta chain) sequence along with its context. Its cognate antigen is unknown. These data originate in a study of beta chain features in type 1 diabetes. Expressed TCRB transcripts got sequenced, as all isolated RNA was reverse transcribed. This table comes from immunoSEQ multiplex PCR, and its TCRdb copy is limited to in-frame clones, with some not included. The sample carries 95,000 to 150,000 clones, 15% to 20% recorded once. V lost 4 bases and J 2 bases, leaving 12 bases between the germline ends. There are 14 residues in the CDR3. CDR1 and CDR2 from the germline V gene are SGDLS and YYNGEE. Study-level results: All four CD4+ subsets of Type 1 diabetes patients contained TCRB CDR3s that were moderately but significantly shorter. A PCR bias possibly favoring shorter templates would apply equally to patients and controls.

The TCR was taken from a man aged 30 to 45 with type 1 diabetes. The chain is built from TRBV9 and TRBJ2-5; possibly TRBD1 for D (6 bases). The sequencing sample was made of central memory CD4+ T cells from blood. CDR3 sequence: CASSPRQEQETQYF. For the CDR3, the DNA is TGTGCCAGCAGCCCACGACAGGAACAAGAGACCCAGTACTTC.